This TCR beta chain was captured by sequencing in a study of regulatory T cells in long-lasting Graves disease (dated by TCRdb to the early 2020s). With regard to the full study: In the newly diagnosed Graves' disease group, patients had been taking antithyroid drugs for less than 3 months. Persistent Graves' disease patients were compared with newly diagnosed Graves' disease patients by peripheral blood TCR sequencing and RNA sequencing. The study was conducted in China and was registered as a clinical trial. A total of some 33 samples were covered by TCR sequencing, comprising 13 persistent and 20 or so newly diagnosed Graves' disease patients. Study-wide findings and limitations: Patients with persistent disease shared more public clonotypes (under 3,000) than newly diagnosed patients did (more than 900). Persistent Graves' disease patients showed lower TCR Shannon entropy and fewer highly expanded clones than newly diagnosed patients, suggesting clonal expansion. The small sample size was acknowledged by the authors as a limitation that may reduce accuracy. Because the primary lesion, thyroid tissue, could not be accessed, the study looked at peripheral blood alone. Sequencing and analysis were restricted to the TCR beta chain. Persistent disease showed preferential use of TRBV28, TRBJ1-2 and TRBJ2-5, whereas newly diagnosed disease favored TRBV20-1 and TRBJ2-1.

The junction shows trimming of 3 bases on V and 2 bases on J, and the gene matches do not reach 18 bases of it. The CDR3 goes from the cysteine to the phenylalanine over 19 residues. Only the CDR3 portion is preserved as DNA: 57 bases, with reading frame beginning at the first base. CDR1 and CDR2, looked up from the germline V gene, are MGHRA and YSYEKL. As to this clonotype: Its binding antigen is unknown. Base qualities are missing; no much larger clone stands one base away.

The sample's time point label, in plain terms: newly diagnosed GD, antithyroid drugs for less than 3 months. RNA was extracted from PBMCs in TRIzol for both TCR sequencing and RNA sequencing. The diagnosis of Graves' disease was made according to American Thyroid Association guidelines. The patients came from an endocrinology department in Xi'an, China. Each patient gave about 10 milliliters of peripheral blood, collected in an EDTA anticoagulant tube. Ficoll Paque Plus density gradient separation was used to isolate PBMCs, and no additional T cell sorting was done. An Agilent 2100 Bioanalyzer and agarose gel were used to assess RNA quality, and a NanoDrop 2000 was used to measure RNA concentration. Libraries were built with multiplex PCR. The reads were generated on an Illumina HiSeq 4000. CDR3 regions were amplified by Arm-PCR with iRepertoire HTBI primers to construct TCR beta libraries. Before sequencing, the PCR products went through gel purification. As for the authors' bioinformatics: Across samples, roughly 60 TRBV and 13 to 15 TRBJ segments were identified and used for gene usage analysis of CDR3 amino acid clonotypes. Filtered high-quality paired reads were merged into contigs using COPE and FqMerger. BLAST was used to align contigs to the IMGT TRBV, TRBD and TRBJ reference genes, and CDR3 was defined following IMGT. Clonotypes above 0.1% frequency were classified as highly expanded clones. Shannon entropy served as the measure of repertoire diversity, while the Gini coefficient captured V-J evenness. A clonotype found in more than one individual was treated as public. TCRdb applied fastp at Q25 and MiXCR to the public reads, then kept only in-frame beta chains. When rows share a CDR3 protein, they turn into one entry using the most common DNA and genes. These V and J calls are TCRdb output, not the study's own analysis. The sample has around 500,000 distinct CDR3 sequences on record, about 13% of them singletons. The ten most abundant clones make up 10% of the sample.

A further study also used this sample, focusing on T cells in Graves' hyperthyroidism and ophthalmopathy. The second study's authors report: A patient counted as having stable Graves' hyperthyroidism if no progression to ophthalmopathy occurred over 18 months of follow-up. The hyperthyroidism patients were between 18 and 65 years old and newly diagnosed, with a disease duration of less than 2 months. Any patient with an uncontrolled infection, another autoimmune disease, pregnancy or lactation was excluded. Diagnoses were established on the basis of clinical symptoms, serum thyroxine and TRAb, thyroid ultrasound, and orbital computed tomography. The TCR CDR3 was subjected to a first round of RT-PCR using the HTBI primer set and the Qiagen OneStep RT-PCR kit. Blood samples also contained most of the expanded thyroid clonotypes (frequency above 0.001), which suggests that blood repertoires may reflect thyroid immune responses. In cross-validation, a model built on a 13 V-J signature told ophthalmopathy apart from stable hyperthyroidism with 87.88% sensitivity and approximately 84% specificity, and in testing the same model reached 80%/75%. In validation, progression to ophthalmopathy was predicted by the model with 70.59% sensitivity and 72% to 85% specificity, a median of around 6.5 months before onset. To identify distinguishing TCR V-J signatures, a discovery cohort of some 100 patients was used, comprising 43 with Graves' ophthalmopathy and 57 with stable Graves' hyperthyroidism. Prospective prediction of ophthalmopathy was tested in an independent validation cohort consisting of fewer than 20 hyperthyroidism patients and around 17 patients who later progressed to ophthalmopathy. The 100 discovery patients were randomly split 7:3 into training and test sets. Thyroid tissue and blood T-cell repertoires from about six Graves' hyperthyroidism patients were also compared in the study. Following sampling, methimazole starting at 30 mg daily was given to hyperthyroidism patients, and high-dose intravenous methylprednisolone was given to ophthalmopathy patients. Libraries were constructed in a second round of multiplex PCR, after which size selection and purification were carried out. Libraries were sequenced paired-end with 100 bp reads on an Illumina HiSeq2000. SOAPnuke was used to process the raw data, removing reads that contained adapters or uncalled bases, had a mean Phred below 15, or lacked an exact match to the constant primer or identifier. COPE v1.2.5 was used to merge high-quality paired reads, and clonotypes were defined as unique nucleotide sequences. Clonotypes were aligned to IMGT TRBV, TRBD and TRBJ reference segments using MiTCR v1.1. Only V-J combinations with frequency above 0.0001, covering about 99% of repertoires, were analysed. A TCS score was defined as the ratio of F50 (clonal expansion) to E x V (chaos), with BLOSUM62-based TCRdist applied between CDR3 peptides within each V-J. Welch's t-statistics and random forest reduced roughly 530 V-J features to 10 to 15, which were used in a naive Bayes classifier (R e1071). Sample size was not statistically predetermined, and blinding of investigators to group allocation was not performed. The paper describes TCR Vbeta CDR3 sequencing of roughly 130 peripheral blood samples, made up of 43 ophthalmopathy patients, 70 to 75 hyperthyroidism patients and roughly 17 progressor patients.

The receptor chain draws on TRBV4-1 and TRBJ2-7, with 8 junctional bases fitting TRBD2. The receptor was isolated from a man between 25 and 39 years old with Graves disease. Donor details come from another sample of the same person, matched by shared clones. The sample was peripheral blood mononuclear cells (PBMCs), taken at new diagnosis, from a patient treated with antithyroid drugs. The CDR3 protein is CASSQGSRLVAGLPYEQYF. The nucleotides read TGCGCCAGCAGCCAGGGTTCCCGACTGGTAGCGGGATTACCCTACGAGCAGTACTTC.